This entry lists 20 T cell receptor beta chains sequenced from one sample in a study of shared clonotypes between healthy human individuals. Naive CD8 cells, CD45RO-negative and positively selected for CCR7, excluded terminally differentiated effector memory CD45RA+ cells. The assay was immunoSEQ multiplex PCR, and TCRdb's table has in-frame clones only and misses some. The profile shows around 640,000 clones, roughly 96% of them singletons. Sequencing was performed on naive CD8+ T cells sorted from blood. The receptors stem from a woman aged 30 to 39 in good health.

The chain links TRBV9 to TRBJ2-2; the D gene is possibly TRBD1 (6 bases). This CDR3 has 15 residues. Germline V gene data show CDR1 as SGDLS and CDR2 as YYNGEE. Trimming took 3 bases from V and 3 from J, leaving 12 bases between them. The CDR3 region is CASSARTVHTGELFF. DNA for the CDR3: TGTGCCAGCAGCGCCCGGACAGTTCACACCGGGGAGCTGTTTTTT.

The chain combines TRBV4-1 with TRBJ2-1, with 9 nucleotides matching TRBD2. This CDR3 comprises 14 residues. CDR1 is MGHRA, CDR2 YSYEKL, per germline. V dropped 6 bases and J dropped 9; count of bases not matched to a gene: 9. Here the CDR3 reads CASSWGGRGREQFF. The CDR3 DNA is TGCGCCAGCAGTTGGGGCGGGAGGGGCCGTGAGCAGTTCTTC.

This chain links TRBV9 with TRBJ1-2; D is undetermined. CDR1 is SGDLS and CDR2 is YYNGEE in the germline V gene. V was shortened by 0 bases and J by 2 bases, with 17 bases between the two germline ends. This CDR3 region has 17 residues. CDR3 in amino acids: CASSVVQLVPLNYGYTF. The CDR3 DNA sequence: TGTGCCAGCAGCGTAGTTCAGCTGGTCCCCTTAAACTATGGCTACACCTTC. Full variable domain (outside the CDR3, taken from reference TRBV9 and TRBJ1-2): DSGVTQTPKHLITATGQRVTLRCSPRSGDLSVYWYQQSLDQGLQFLIQYYNGEERAKGNILERFSAQQFPDLHSELNLSSLELGDSALYFCASSVVQLVPLNYGYTFGSGTRLTVV.

The DNA of the CDR3 is TGTGCCAGCAGTGAACTGCTAGCGGGCCCCAGCTCCTACGAGCAGTACTTC. It translates to CASSELLAGPSSYEQYF. The chain is built from TRBV2 and TRBJ2-7; 8 nucleotides line up with TRBD2. V trimming: 2 bases; J trimming: 0 bases; junction bases outside the gene matches: 9. Germline values: CDR1 SNHLY, CDR2 FYNNEI. The CDR3 has 17 amino acids.

V and J are TRBV7-8 and TRBJ2-7, with TRBD1 identical over 9 bases. V lost 6 bases to trimming and J lost 2 bases; unmatched junction nucleotides: 8. Germline CDR1 is SGHVS and CDR2 is FQNEAQ. The CDR3 is 15 amino acids. CDR3 nucleotides: TGTGCCAGCAGTCCCGGACAGGGGCAGGCCTACGAGCAGTACTTC. It codes for CASSPGQGQAYEQYF.

The genes are TRBV5-8 and TRBJ2-2, with D unclear. This CDR3 region has 10 residues. V lost 7 bases to trimming and J lost 7 bases, with 5 bases between them. CDR1 is SGHTS and CDR2 is YDEGEE in the germline V gene. The CDR3 region is CASWLGELFF. CDR3 coding DNA: TGTGCCAGCTGGCTCGGGGAGCTGTTTTTT. The whole variable domain, filled in from reference TRBV5-8 and TRBJ2-2, reads EAGVTQSPTHLIKTRGQQATLRCSPISGHTSVYWYQQALGLGLQFLLWYDEGEERNRGNFPPRFSGRQFPNYSSELNVNALELEDSALYLCASWLGELFFGEGSRLTVL.

The chain employs TRBV11-1 and TRBJ2-5; 7 positions agree with TRBD2. CDR3 length equals 15 residues. CDR1 is SGHAT and CDR2 is FQDESV in the germline V gene (reference sequence). V lost 0 bases, J lost 5 bases, and 6 bases stayed unmatched. CDR3 DNA sequence: TGTGCCAGCAGCTTAGCGGGAGGGTGGCGGGAGACCCAGTACTTC. It translates to CASSLAGGWRETQYF.

This chain connects TRBV20-1 to TRBJ2-7, with D unclear. V dropped 6 bases and J dropped 4 bases, with 10 bases sitting between them. This CDR3 spans 11 amino acids. Germline CDR1 DFQATT, CDR2 SNEGSKA (reference sequence). The CDR3 loop reads CSAPAGYEQYF. CDR3 in DNA: TGCAGTGCCCCCGCCGGGTACGAGCAGTACTTC.

CDR3 in DNA: TGTGCCAGCAGTTTACTGGGGACCGAGCAGTACTTC. It translates to CASSLLGTEQYF. The chain couples TRBV27 to TRBJ2-7; perhaps D is TRBD1 or TRBD2 (5 bases each). The CDR3 is made up of 12 amino acids. CDR1 MNHEY and CDR2 SMNVEV come from the germline V gene (reference sequence). V was pared by 2 bases and J by 6 bases, with 8 bases between.

This rearrangement joins TRBV18 to TRBJ2-6, with D unclear. This CDR3 contains 15 residues. CDR1 and CDR2 (germline): KGHSH, LQKENI. V was trimmed by 3 bases and J by 0 bases, leaving 6 bases between them. This CDR3 is CASSPLDSGANVLTF. CDR3 bases: TGTGCCAGCTCACCTTTGGACTCTGGGGCCAACGTCCTGACTTTC.

The chain links TRBV7-9 to TRBJ2-1; 12 bases align to TRBD2. The CDR3 is 16 residues long. Germline V lookup: CDR1 SEHNR, CDR2 FQNEAQ (reference sequence). J was trimmed by 7 bases and V by 3 bases; bases with no gene match: 7. The CDR3 region has the DNA TGTGCCAGCAGCTTCTCCCTGACTAGCGGGAGTAATGAGCAGTTCTTC. Translation gives CASSFSLTSGSNEQFF.

The V and J genes are TRBV28 and TRBJ2-7; the match to TRBD1 covers 7 bases. Germline lookup yields CDR1 MDHEN and CDR2 SYDVKM. CDR3 length equals 14 residues. Trimming at V came to 3 bases and at J to 5 bases, leaving 7 bases not matched to a gene. CDR3 residues: CASSFFATGNEQYF. DNA of the CDR3: TGTGCCAGCAGTTTTTTTGCGACAGGGAACGAGCAGTACTTC.

This chain uses TRBV27 with TRBJ2-7, with a possible D match to TRBD2 (6 bases). Between the trimmed V and J ends, which lost 6 bases and 1 base, there was a span of 13 bases. The length of the CDR3 is 14 residues. Germline V CDR1 and CDR2: MNHEY, SMNVEV (reference sequence). The CDR3 reads CASSSGVLSYEQYF. The CDR3 region has the DNA TGTGCCAGCAGCTCGGGGGTTTTGTCCTACGAGCAGTACTTC.

The genes are TRBV6-6 and TRBJ1-2; D unclear. Between the trimmed V and J ends, which lost 2 bases and 0 bases, there was a span of 7 bases. The CDR3 runs to 14 residues. CDR1 is MNHNY, CDR2 SVGAGI, per germline (reference sequence). In DNA form, the CDR3 reads TGTGCCAGCAGTTACGGGAAAGCTAACTATGGCTACACCTTC. As protein: CASSYGKANYGYTF.

V usage is TRBV27 and J usage is TRBJ2-5; 9 positions agree with TRBD1. The better agreement between TRBJ2-7 and the DNA end casts doubt on the J call. Germline V lookup: CDR1 MNHEY, CDR2 SMNVEV (reference sequence). The CDR3 runs 14 residues. DNA of the CDR3: TGTGCCAGCAGTTTAAGGGACAGGGTATACGAGCAGTACTTC. It codes for CASSLRDRVYEQYF.

V gene TRBV28 combines with J gene TRBJ2-3; TRBD1 might be the D (6 bases). Trimming shortened V by 5 bases and J by 1 base, and 16 bases separated the two germline ends. CDR3 length: 16 residues. Germline CDR1 reads MDHEN; CDR2 reads SYDVKM. The CDR3 sequence: CASSRYTGYGTDTQYF. The DNA for the CDR3 is TGTGCCAGCAGTCGCTATACAGGGTACGGCACAGATACGCAGTATTTT. The variable domain in full, completed from reference TRBV28 and TRBJ2-3, reads DVKVTQSSRYLVKRTGEKVFLECVQDMDHENMFWYRQDPGLGLRLIYFSYDVKMKEKGDIPEGYSVSREKKERFSLILESASTNQTSMYLCASSRYTGYGTDTQYFGPGTRLTVL.

V gene TRBV29-1 combines with J gene TRBJ1-1; D is ambiguous. Germline CDR1 reads SQVTM; CDR2 reads ANQGSEA. V lost 5 bases and J 4 bases, leaving 11 bases between the germline ends. The CDR3 has 12 residues. The CDR3 is CSVHDWGTEAFF. In nucleotides, the CDR3 is TGCAGCGTTCATGACTGGGGCACTGAAGCTTTCTTT. Variable domain in full (rest from reference TRBV29-1 and TRBJ1-1): SAVISQKPSRDICQRGTSLTIQCQVDSQVTMMFWYRQQPGQSLTLIATANQGSEATYESGFVIDKFPISRPNLTFSTLTVSNMSPEDSSIYLCSVHDWGTEAFFGQGTRLTVV.

The J gene is TRBJ2-7, the V gene TRBV15; D is ambiguous. Trimming removed 5 bases at V and 3 bases at J, with 5 bases between. Germline CDR1 and CDR2: LNHNV and YYDKDF (reference sequence). This CDR3 comprises 11 residues. The CDR3 DNA sequence: TGTGCCACCAGCGACGGCTACGAGCAGTACTTC. Amino acid sequence: CATSDGYEQYF.

The V and J genes are TRBV2 and TRBJ2-3; 10 positions match TRBD2. The CDR3 consists of 16 residues. V lost 0 bases and J lost 0; bases outside the gene matches: 0. The germline CDR1 and CDR2 sequences are SNHLY and FYNNEI. This CDR3 is CASSEATSGSTDTQYF. The CDR3 region has the DNA TGTGCCAGCAGTGAAGCGACTAGCGGGAGCACAGATACGCAGTATTTT.

The chain is built from TRBV9 and TRBJ2-1; 9 positions agree with TRBD2. Germline CDR1 and CDR2: SGDLS and YYNGEE. CDR3 size: 16 residues. J gave up 6 bases and V 7 bases, and 14 bases lay outside the gene matches. CDR3 loop: CASGGSSGRPRNEQFF. CDR3 nucleotide sequence: TGTGCCAGCGGCGGTAGTAGCGGGAGACCTCGCAATGAGCAGTTCTTC.